The 5 T cell receptor beta chains given below trace back to one sample, sequenced in a study of CD8+ T cells in alopecia areata. As the sequencing template, cDNA was produced by extracting RNA and reverse transcribing it. Method: immunoSEQ multiplex PCR; TCRdb's copy keeps in-frame clones and lacks some. The data contain around 150,000 clones, roughly two thirds of them seen just once; the ten biggest clones take up 0.9% to 1%. Treatment: oral pan-JAK inhibitor, 5-10 mg twice daily. The sequenced sample was CD4+ T cells sorted from blood, obtained at week 4, from a patient treated with tofacitinib. The source is a human donor with alopecia areata.

For this clone: Distinct nucleotide sequences in the sample also encode this CDR3. V and J are TRBV6-5 and TRBJ1-5; TRBD1 might be the D (5 bases). Germline CDR1 MNHEY, CDR2 SVGAGI. CDR3 length equals 15 residues. V was clipped by 0 bases and J by 1 base, with 7 bases between them. The CDR3 DNA reads TGTGCCAGCAGTTACTCGGGGGGGAGCAATCAGCCCCAGCATTTT. Protein sequence: CASSYSGGSNQPQHF.

J is TRBJ2-7 and V is TRBV7-9; D is uncertain. Trimming left V 2 bases short and J 1 base short, with 15 bases between. Germline V gives CDR1 SEHNR, CDR2 FQNEAQ (reference sequence). This CDR3 comprises 16 residues. The CDR3 here is CASSLLGGVNSYEQYF. The CDR3 DNA follows: TGTGCCAGCAGCTTATTGGGTGGAGTCAATTCCTACGAGCAGTACTTC.

This chain links TRBV4-2 with TRBJ1-4, with 7 bases matching TRBD1. The CDR3 runs to 17 residues. In germline, CDR1 is LGHNA, CDR2 YNFKEQ. The V gene end was trimmed by 1 base and the J gene end by 5 bases; junction bases not matched to a gene: 10. The CDR3 region has the DNA TGTGCCAGCAGCCAAGGAGGAGGGGGCCGAGGGAATGAAAAACTGTTTTTT. This gives the protein CASSQGGGGRGNEKLFF.

The gene calls are TRBV4-3 and TRBJ1-1; a weak D match, TRBD1 (5 bases). Germline V CDR1 and CDR2: LGHNA, YSLEER. The V end lost 1 base, the J end lost 1 base, and 10 bases lay between the germline ends. The CDR3 totals 15 residues. CDR3 sequence reads: CASSQGGRENTEAFF. Written as DNA, the CDR3 is TGCGCCAGCAGCCAAGGGGGACGGGAGAACACTGAAGCTTTCTTT.

The genes are TRBV29-1 and TRBJ2-3, with 7 bases identical to TRBD2. Germline-derived CDR1 and CDR2 are SQVTM and ANQGSEA. The junction had 8 bases not matched to a gene; V was cut back by 3 bases and J by 8 bases. This CDR3 region has 13 residues. This CDR3 reads CSVDGGGGSTQYF. The CDR3 DNA reads TGCAGCGTTGATGGCGGGGGAGGAAGTACGCAGTATTTT.